This TCR beta chain was sequenced during a study of blood T cell repertoires in COVID-19. About the study: The samples span acute and convalescent COVID-19 from the United States, Italy and Spain. Sources were T cells, B-cell-depleted T cells, or PBMCs; the material itself was cDNA or gDNA.

CDR3 size: 15 residues. The germline V and J ends were trimmed by 0 bases and 0 bases, with 10 bases remaining between them. Germline V gives CDR1 SGHRS, CDR2 YFSETQ. Original processing notes: Amplification of reference gene primers provided the estimated nucleated cell counts. This table comes from immunoSEQ multiplex PCR, and its TCRdb copy is limited to in-frame clones, with some not included. That table gives V, J and clone size, and the DNA gave D and trimming. The repertoire holds fewer than 200,000 clones, with about 80% as singletons. This clonotype was obtained from a woman aged 70-85 years with acute or convalescent COVID-19. V gene TRBV5-1 combines with J gene TRBJ2-7, with no clear D. The sample was peripheral blood. The CDR3 region is CASSLDPRSSYEQYF. CDR3 in DNA: TGCGCCAGCAGCTTGGACCCTAGGAGCTCCTACGAGCAGTACTTC.